This T cell receptor (beta chain) appears in the sequencing data of a study of T cells in Graves' hyperthyroidism and ophthalmopathy. It was RNA transcripts that yielded the amplified TCR beta CDR3 regions. TCR CDR3 underwent first-round RT-PCR with the HTBI primer set. Each CDR3 protein is one row after TCRdb ran MiXCR on the multiplex PCR reads. The sample consists of about 360,000 distinct CDR3 sequences, around 14% of them appearing once. CDR1 is LGHNA, CDR2 YNFKEQ, per germline. Trimming took off 3 bases at V and 0 bases at J, with 14 bases between the two ends. The CDR3 sequence is 16 residues long. Exclusion criteria comprised uncontrolled infection, other autoimmune disease, pregnancy or lactation. Diagnoses were made from clinical symptoms, serum measures (thyroxine and TRAb), thyroid ultrasound and orbital computed tomography. Extraction of PBMCs used more than 8.5 ml of fresh peripheral blood.

Sequencing input: blood. The V gene is TRBV4-2, the J gene TRBJ1-2, with unresolved D. This sequence originates from a woman under 30 with Graves' hyperthyroidism. The CDR3 is CASSHPVSPTNYGYTF. The CDR3, as DNA: TGTGCCAGCAGCCATCCGGTTTCGCCGACTAACTATGGCTACACCTTC.